The 20 T cell receptor beta chains reported below all come from one sample, sequenced in a study of CD8 T cells in Susac syndrome. It was with random hexamers that roughly 0.45 to 1 ug RNA was reverse transcribed. TCRdb fed the immunoSEQ multiplex PCR reads into MiXCR, producing one record per CDR3 protein. The data show some 150,000 distinct CDR3 sequences, with 94% seen just once and roughly 0.083% held by the top ten. The sequencing sample was made of CD4+ T cells from PBMCs. These receptors came from a human donor in good health.

The genes are TRBV29-1 and TRBJ2-1; D unresolved. CDR3 length: 14 residues. The germline V gene encodes CDR1 SQVTM and CDR2 ANQGSEA. Trimming shortened V by 3 bases and J by 0 bases, and 9 bases separated the two germline ends. The DNA for the CDR3 is TGCAGCGTTGAGAGGCGGAGCTCCTACAATGAGCAGTTCTTC. Protein product: CSVERRSSYNEQFF.

The chain has TRBV7-3 and TRBJ2-2; D uncertain. Trimming took 0 bases from V and 4 from J, leaving 6 bases between them. Germline CDR1 reads SGHTA; CDR2 reads FQGTGA. This CDR3 region has 14 residues. Written as DNA, the CDR3 is TGTGCCAGCAGCTTAACTAGGAGCACCGGGGAGCTGTTTTTT. It encodes CASSLTRSTGELFF.

The chain is built from TRBV5-4 and TRBJ2-7; 7 bases map to TRBD1. The CDR3 has 13 amino acids. V lost 0 bases and J lost 5; bases outside the gene matches: 2. CDR1 is SGHNT, CDR2 YYREEE, per germline (reference sequence). The CDR3 loop reads CASSLDRGNEQYF. In DNA form, the CDR3 reads TGTGCCAGCAGCTTGGACAGGGGCAACGAGCAGTACTTC.

The chain carries TRBV6-1 and TRBJ2-5; D ambiguous. The CDR3 runs 12 residues. Trimming took off 6 bases at V and 5 bases at J, with 10 bases between the two ends. Looked up from germline, CDR1 is MNHNS and CDR2 is SASEGT. The CDR3 here is CASSQRVETQYF. The CDR3 DNA reads as TGTGCCAGCAGCCAAAGGGTGGAGACCCAGTACTTC.

The chain joins TRBV18 to TRBJ2-5; D unclear. V was trimmed by 3 bases and J by 7 bases, leaving 18 bases between them. In germline, CDR1 is KGHSH, CDR2 LQKENI. CDR3 length equals 15 residues. CDR3 amino acids: CASSPQAEEAGTQYF. The CDR3 nucleotides are TGTGCCAGCTCACCCCAGGCCGAAGAAGCAGGGACCCAGTACTTC.

This clonotype was seen just once. The chain joins TRBV2 to TRBJ2-7; a weak D match, TRBD2 (6 bases). CDR1 and CDR2 (germline): SNHLY, FYNNEI. Trimming cost V 9 bases and J 2 bases, with 14 bases left between them. The CDR3 runs to 13 residues. The CDR3 loop reads CASTGTGTYEQYF. The CDR3 DNA reads TGTGCCAGTACCGGGACTGGGACCTACGAGCAGTACTTC.

This sequence joins TRBV9 and TRBJ2-3; D unresolved. Germline V lookup: CDR1 SGDLS, CDR2 YYNGEE. V shed 1 base and J shed 2 bases, with 8 bases lying between them. The CDR3 has 14 residues. The CDR3: CASSVTRSTDTQYF. CDR3 coding DNA: TGTGCCAGCAGCGTAACTCGGTCCACAGATACGCAGTATTTT.

The J gene is TRBJ2-7, the V gene TRBV20-1; D is undetermined. The CDR3 length is 11 residues. Germline V CDR1 and CDR2: DFQATT, SNEGSKA (reference sequence). The CDR3 loop is CSPYFSYEQYF. In DNA, the CDR3 is TGCAGCCCTTACTTCTCCTACGAGCAGTACTTC.

This clonotype was observed once. The chain couples TRBV30 to TRBJ2-2; D tentatively reads TRBD1 or TRBD2 (5 bases each). Germline V gene lookup returns CDR1 GTSNPN and CDR2 SVGIG (reference sequence). This CDR3 has 15 amino acids. The ends were cut back, 5 bases at V and 1 base at J, with 14 bases in the middle. The CDR3 DNA sequence: TGTGCCTGGCGTGGGGGACGCAAGAACACCGGGGAGCTGTTTTTT. Encoded protein: CAWRGGRKNTGELFF. Based on the CDR3 plus reference TRBV30 and TRBJ2-2, the full variable domain is SQTIHQWPATLVQPVGSPLSLECTVEGTSNPNLYWYRQAAGRGLQLLFYSVGIGQISSEVPQNLSASRPQDRQFILSSKKLLLSDSGFYLCAWRGGRKNTGELFFGEGSRLTVL.

This clonotype showed up just once. CDR3 region: CASSLQTSSTGELFF. CDR3 nucleotide sequence: TGTGCCAGCAGCTTACAAACTAGTTCAACCGGGGAGCTGTTTTTT. The rearrangement joins TRBV7-2 to TRBJ2-2; possibly TRBD2 for D (5 bases). The V end lost 2 bases, the J end lost 5 bases, and 12 bases lay between the germline ends. The CDR3 has 15 amino acids. Germline V lookup: CDR1 SGHTA, CDR2 FQGNSA.

The V gene is TRBV28, the J gene TRBJ2-3; 11 bases map to TRBD2. V shed 5 bases, J shed 5 bases, and the junction held 9 bases outside the gene matches. Germline lookup yields CDR1 MDHEN and CDR2 SYDVKM. The CDR3 is 16 residues long. The CDR3 DNA is TGTGCCAGCAGTCCGACTAGCGGGATGGGGGAAGATACGCAGTATTTT. It specifies CASSPTSGMGEDTQYF.

This clonotype was found once. The CDR3 coding sequence is TGTGCCAGCAGCCCTCAGTTGGGCAGGGTAGAGACCCAGTACTTC. This sequence encodes CASSPQLGRVETQYF. The J gene is TRBJ2-5, the V gene TRBV5-6, with a possible D match to TRBD1 (5 bases). Trimming removed 4 bases from V and 4 bases from J, with 17 bases in between. Per the germline V gene, CDR1 is SGHDT and CDR2 is YYEEEE. The CDR3 is 15 amino acids.

This sequence joins TRBV27 and TRBJ1-2, with D possibly TRBD1 on 5 matching bases. V lost 1 base, J lost 7 bases, and 10 bases lay in between. Germline CDR1 reads MNHEY; CDR2 reads SMNVEV (reference sequence). The CDR3 spans 13 residues. The CDR3 is CASSLWQGFGYTF. The CDR3 nucleotides are TGTGCCAGCAGTTTATGGCAGGGCTTTGGCTACACCTTC.

This rearrangement joins TRBV20-1 to TRBJ1-1; D is perhaps TRBD1 (6 bases). The CDR3 covers 14 residues. V shed 1 base and J shed 5 bases, with 14 bases lying between them. Germline CDR1 and CDR2: DFQATT and SNEGSKA (reference sequence). This CDR3 is CSARGDTGLTEAFF. CDR3 nucleotide sequence: TGCAGTGCTAGAGGGGATACAGGGTTGACTGAAGCTTTCTTT.

This clonotype occurred a few times. The CDR3 DNA reads TGTGCCAGTAGTACCCCTGACAGGGGAGGATATGGCTACACCTTC. The encoded protein is CASSTPDRGGYGYTF. This chain uses TRBV19 with TRBJ1-2; the match to TRBD1 covers 8 bases. The CDR3 is 15 residues long. Germline CDR1 and CDR2: LNHDA and SQIVND (reference sequence). J was trimmed by 5 bases and V by 4 bases; bases with no gene match: 9.

This clonotype was picked up a small number of times. The V and J genes are TRBV29-1 and TRBJ2-1; 8 nucleotides match TRBD2. The CDR3 loop spans 14 amino acids. After removal of 3 bases from V and 7 bases from J, the junction contained 8 bases not matched to a gene. From germline, CDR1 is SQVTM and CDR2 ANQGSEA. The CDR3 reads CSVEVRLASNEQFF. For the CDR3, the DNA is TGCAGCGTTGAGGTGAGACTAGCGTCAAATGAGCAGTTCTTC.

The CDR3 DNA reads TGTGCCAGCAGCTTACGACAGAAGATTCGTTTCACTGAAGCTTTCTTT. It is translated as CASSLRQKIRFTEAFF. This chain links TRBV13 with TRBJ1-1; D is possibly TRBD1 (5 bases). V dropped 2 bases and J dropped 4 bases, with 17 bases sitting between them. The CDR3 is 16 amino acids. From germline, CDR1 is PRHDT and CDR2 FYEKMQ (reference sequence).

As to this clonotype: Relative to the germline gene, one junction end is altered; a read error may explain this. This chain connects TRBV7-7 to TRBJ2-1, with D tentatively TRBD2 (5 bases). The CDR3 is made up of 16 amino acids. Germline loops: CDR1 SSHAT, CDR2 FNYEAQ (reference sequence). As DNA, the CDR3 is TGTGCTAGCAGCTTAGCGCCCAGCGCGAACTACAATGAGCAGTTCTTC. Its translation: CASSLAPSANYNEQFF.

This clonotype was observed a few times. The rearrangement links TRBV18 to TRBJ2-7; 7 nucleotides agree with TRBD1. Germline V gene lookup returns CDR1 KGHSH and CDR2 LQKENI. The junction had 5 bases not matched to a gene; V was cut back by 4 bases and J by 5 bases. The CDR3 runs 13 residues. CDR3 sequence (DNA): TGTGCCAGCTCACTAGGACAGGATCACGAGCAGTACTTC. Translating gives CASSLGQDHEQYF.

The chain links TRBV20-1 to TRBJ2-1, with unresolved D. Germline V gives CDR1 DFQATT, CDR2 SNEGSKA (reference sequence). Trimming removed 0 bases from V and 8 bases from J, with 11 bases in between. The CDR3 is 13 residues long. CDR3 DNA sequence: TGCAGTGCTAGAGATCAATCATCCCATGAGCAGTTCTTC. Its translation: CSARDQSSHEQFF.